Listed below are T cell receptor beta chains from one sample, sequenced in a study of regulatory T cells in long-lasting Graves disease. TCRdb reprocessed the multiplex PCR reads via MiXCR and lists one record per CDR3 protein. The sample shows about 460,000 distinct CDR3 sequences, 20% to 25% of them seen only once. Specimen: peripheral blood mononuclear cells (PBMCs), collected when the disease was refractory, from a patient treated with antithyroid drugs. These receptors were collected from a female donor with Graves disease. Each CDR3 is given with its conserved first and last residue. D genes are given only for firm matches. For some rows the clone size is stated as once, few or many, or as a class when expanded; others skip it.

>TRBJ2-7|.|TRBV29-1|.
TGCAGCGTTGCCGCGGGCTCCTACGAGCAGTACTTC
CSVAAGSYEQYF
>TRBJ2-7|TRBD2|TRBV6-1|.
TGTGCCAGCAGTGTAGGACTAGCGGGAAAGTACTTC
CASSVGLAGKYF
>TRBJ2-7|TRBD1|TRBV20-1|.
TGCAGTGCAAATCATCGGGACAGCACCTACGAGCAGTACTTC
CSANHRDSTYEQYF
>TRBJ1-3|.|TRBV7-9|few
TGTGCCAGCAGCTTCCTGGACATTGGAAACACCATATATTTT
CASSFLDIGNTIYF
>TRBJ2-2|.|TRBV5-1|many
TGCGCCAGCAGCTTGGATAGATCGTCGGGGGAGCTGTTTTTT
CASSLDRSSGELFF
>TRBJ1-5|TRBD1|TRBV7-2|few
TGTGCCAGCAGCTGGGGGACAGACAATCAGCCCCAGCATTTT
CASSWGTDNQPQHF
>TRBJ1-4|.|TRBV20-1|few
TGCAGTGCTAGACCTTCCGCGAGTGGGGAAAAACTGTTTTTT
CSARPSASGEKLFF
>TRBJ1-2|.|TRBV27|.
TGTGCCAGCAGTTCACGGGACCTTCAGTTTGGGGGCTACACCTTC
CASSSRDLQFGGYTF
>TRBJ2-7|TRBD1|TRBV6-2/TRBV6-3|.
TGTGCCAGCAGTTACGGACAGGGGGCTGAATACGAGCAGTACTTC
CASSYGQGAEYEQYF
>TRBJ2-7|.|TRBV28|many
TGTGCCAGCAGTTCCGGGACCCCTTCCTACGAGCAGTACTTC
CASSSGTPSYEQYF
>TRBJ1-2|.|TRBV28|many
TGTGCCAGCAGTTTAACGGCAGGGATGTTCTATGGCTACACCTTC
CASSLTAGMFYGYTF
>TRBJ2-5|TRBD2|TRBV5-4|few
TGTGCCAGCAGGCTGACGGGGGGTCAAGAGACCCAGTACTTC
CASRLTGGQETQYF
>TRBJ1-5|.|TRBV7-2|many
TGTGCCAGCAGCTTCATTTCCGGGCAGCCCCAGCATTTT
CASSFISGQPQHF
>TRBJ2-3|.|TRBV7-2|.
TGTGCCAGCAGCTTCCGGGTTGATACGCAGTATTTT
CASSFRVDTQYF
>TRBJ1-4|.|TRBV12-3/TRBV12-4|few
TGTGCCAGCAGTTTAGGGCAGGGTGTAGAAAAACTGTTTTTT
CASSLGQGVEKLFF
>TRBJ2-2|.|TRBV5-1|.
TGCGCCAGCAGCTTGGATGACACCAACACCGGGGAGCTGTTTTTT
CASSLDDTNTGELFF
>TRBJ1-1|.|TRBV20-1|few
TGCAGTGCTAGAGGTCAAGCGGGGAACACTGAAGCTTTCTTT
CSARGQAGNTEAFF
>TRBJ2-7|.|TRBV5-1|.
TGCGCCAGCAGGAGGGCTTGGTACGAGCAGTACTTC
CASRRAWYEQYF
>TRBJ1-5|.|TRBV3-1|.
TGTGCCAGCAGCCAGTGGGGGCAGGAGAGCAATCAGCCCCAGCATTTT
CASSQWGQESNQPQHF
>TRBJ2-5|.|TRBV20-1|many
TGCAGTGCTAGTTTAATGGGAGAGACCCAGTACTTC
CSASLMGETQYF
>TRBJ1-6|TRBD1|TRBV10-3|.
TGTGCCATCAGGGAAACAGGGGGCGAATATAATTCACCCCTCCACTTT
CAIRETGGEYNSPLHF
>TRBJ2-7|.|TRBV6-1|many
TGTGCCAGCAGTAAGGGGGGTTCGGTCTACGAGCAGTACTTC
CASSKGGSVYEQYF
>TRBJ2-7|.|TRBV2|many
TGTGCCAGCAGTGAAGGTATGGGGAGGAATCGGTACGAGCAGTACTTC
CASSEGMGRNRYEQYF